These 12 T cell receptor beta chains originate from one sample sequenced in a study of early T cells in non-severe SARS-CoV-2 infection. One entry per CDR3 protein, called by TCRdb with MiXCR from the 5' RACE reads. This table has 45,000 to 70,000 distinct CDR3 sequences, less than 9.5% appearing once. The sequences come from whole blood, collected at baseline. The receptors here all came from an adult who was a healthcare worker with PCR-confirmed SARS-CoV-2 infection or an uninfected control (not recorded which).

The table lists this clonotype with many counts. The rearrangement uses TRBV18 and TRBJ2-7, with TRBD2 identical over 9 bases. Trimming removed 7 bases from V and 6 bases from J; junction bases left unmatched: 7. Germline-derived CDR1 and CDR2 are KGHSH and LQKENI. This CDR3 has 13 residues. This CDR3 reads CASWRTSETEQYF. The DNA of the CDR3 is TGTGCCAGCTGGAGGACTAGCGAGACCGAGCAGTACTTC.

The sample holds many counts of this clonotype. The J gene is TRBJ1-1, the V gene TRBV5-1, with a tentative D call TRBD1 (5 bases). Trimming shortened V by 2 bases and J by 1 base, and 6 bases separated the two germline ends. This CDR3 is built from 13 residues. CDR1 and CDR2 (germline): SGHRS, YFSETQ. The CDR3 DNA follows: TGCGCCAGCAGCTTCGACAGGAACACTGAAGCTTTCTTT. Its protein is CASSFDRNTEAFF.

This clonotype came up once. The chain recombines TRBV12-3 or TRBV12-4 with TRBJ1-1; no definite D call. V was cut by 4 bases and J by 1 base, with 7 bases left in between. The CDR3 spans 13 residues. CDR3 amino acids: CASSYHRNTEAFF. The CDR3 DNA reads as TGTGCCAGCAGTTACCACCGGAACACTGAAGCTTTCTTT.

As for this clonotype: This may be a read error, as it is one base from a much larger clone. In this CDR3 the conserved last residue, phenylalanine or tryptophan, is missing, so a read error is likely. Because the CDR3's place on the DNA is in doubt, the DNA is left out and the CDR3 is given as listed by TCRdb. This sequence joins TRBV21-1 and TRBJ2-5; the table's TRBD1 call for D was not verified on the DNA. TRBV21-1 is designated a pseudogene. The length of the CDR3 is 15 amino acids, counting both ends. Here the CDR3 reads CASSAKVGDQETQYS.

This clonotype was picked up many times. The CDR3 DNA sequence: TGTGCCAGCAGCTCTGGGGCCAACGTCCTGACTTTC. This encodes CASSSGANVLTF. This chain joins TRBV7-3 and TRBJ2-6; D is unresolved. Germline V lookup: CDR1 SGHTA, CDR2 FQGTGA. CDR3 length: 12 amino acids. The germline V and J ends were trimmed by 4 bases and 2 bases, with 0 bases remaining between them.

V usage is TRBV28 and J usage is TRBJ2-6; D uncertain. The CDR3 has 15 amino acids. The germline gives CDR1 MDHEN, CDR2 SYDVKM. V was clipped by 9 bases and J by 2 bases, with 14 bases between them. CDR3 region: CASSSPATGANVLTF. CDR3 nucleotide sequence: TGTGCCAGTTCATCCCCGGCTACTGGGGCCAACGTCCTGACTTTC.

This chain joins TRBV6-1 and TRBJ1-5; TRBD1 matches 10 bases. Germline V lookup: CDR1 MNHNS, CDR2 SASEGT. V dropped 10 bases and J dropped 7; count of bases not matched to a gene: 13. This CDR3 has 15 amino acids. In nucleotides, the CDR3 is TGTGCCACCGACAGGGGGCCTTTGTTCCGGCAGCCCCAGCATTTT. Its translation is CATDRGPLFRQPQHF.

This clonotype was counted at least ten times. The chain employs TRBV6-6 and TRBJ2-5; no clear D. The germline V gene has CDR1 MNHNY and CDR2 SVGAGI (reference sequence). Trimming took 8 bases from V and 5 from J, leaving 12 bases between them. CDR3 size: 12 residues. The DNA of the CDR3 is TGTGCCAGCGGCCGTGATTTGGAGACCCAGTACTTC. Protein product: CASGRDLETQYF.

This clonotype was seen at least ten times. The genes are TRBV28 and TRBJ2-1, with unresolved D. The CDR3 extends over 11 amino acids. Germline CDR1 MDHEN, CDR2 SYDVKM. The V end lost 6 bases, the J end lost 4 bases, and 4 bases lay between the germline ends. The CDR3 nucleotides are TGTGCCAGCAGCGGGTACAATGAGCAGTTCTTC. Encoded protein: CASSGYNEQFF.

The V and J genes are TRBV24-1 and TRBJ1-5; perhaps TRBD1 as D (6 bases). Per the germline V gene, CDR1 is KGHDR and CDR2 is SFDVKD. CDR3 length equals 13 residues. Trimming pared 4 bases from V and 15 bases from J, leaving 18 bases between. The DNA of the CDR3 is TGTGCCACCAGTGACCGAAATACAGGGTCGTGGCATTTT. Translation gives CATSDRNTGSWHF.

This clonotype has more than one count but fewer than ten. The gene calls are TRBV5-5 and TRBJ1-1; 7 positions match TRBD1. The CDR3 runs to 13 residues. V was clipped by 0 bases and J by 6 bases; unmatched bases: 2. Germline V CDR1 and CDR2: SGHKS, YYEKEE (reference sequence). CDR3 sequence reads: CASSLDRGPEAFF. CDR3 nucleotides: TGTGCCAGCAGCTTGGACAGGGGCCCTGAAGCTTTCTTT.

This clonotype was seen more than once but under ten times. The V call is TRBV7-6, the J call TRBJ2-3, with 11 positions matching TRBD2. CDR3 length equals 18 residues. Trimming at V came to 5 bases and at J to 4 bases, leaving 14 bases not matched to a gene. CDR1 SGHVS and CDR2 FNYEAQ come from the germline V gene. CDR3 residues: CASSVSDDSGRVADTQYF. CDR3 nucleotide sequence: TGTGCCAGCAGCGTTTCAGATGATAGCGGGAGGGTCGCAGATACGCAGTATTTT.